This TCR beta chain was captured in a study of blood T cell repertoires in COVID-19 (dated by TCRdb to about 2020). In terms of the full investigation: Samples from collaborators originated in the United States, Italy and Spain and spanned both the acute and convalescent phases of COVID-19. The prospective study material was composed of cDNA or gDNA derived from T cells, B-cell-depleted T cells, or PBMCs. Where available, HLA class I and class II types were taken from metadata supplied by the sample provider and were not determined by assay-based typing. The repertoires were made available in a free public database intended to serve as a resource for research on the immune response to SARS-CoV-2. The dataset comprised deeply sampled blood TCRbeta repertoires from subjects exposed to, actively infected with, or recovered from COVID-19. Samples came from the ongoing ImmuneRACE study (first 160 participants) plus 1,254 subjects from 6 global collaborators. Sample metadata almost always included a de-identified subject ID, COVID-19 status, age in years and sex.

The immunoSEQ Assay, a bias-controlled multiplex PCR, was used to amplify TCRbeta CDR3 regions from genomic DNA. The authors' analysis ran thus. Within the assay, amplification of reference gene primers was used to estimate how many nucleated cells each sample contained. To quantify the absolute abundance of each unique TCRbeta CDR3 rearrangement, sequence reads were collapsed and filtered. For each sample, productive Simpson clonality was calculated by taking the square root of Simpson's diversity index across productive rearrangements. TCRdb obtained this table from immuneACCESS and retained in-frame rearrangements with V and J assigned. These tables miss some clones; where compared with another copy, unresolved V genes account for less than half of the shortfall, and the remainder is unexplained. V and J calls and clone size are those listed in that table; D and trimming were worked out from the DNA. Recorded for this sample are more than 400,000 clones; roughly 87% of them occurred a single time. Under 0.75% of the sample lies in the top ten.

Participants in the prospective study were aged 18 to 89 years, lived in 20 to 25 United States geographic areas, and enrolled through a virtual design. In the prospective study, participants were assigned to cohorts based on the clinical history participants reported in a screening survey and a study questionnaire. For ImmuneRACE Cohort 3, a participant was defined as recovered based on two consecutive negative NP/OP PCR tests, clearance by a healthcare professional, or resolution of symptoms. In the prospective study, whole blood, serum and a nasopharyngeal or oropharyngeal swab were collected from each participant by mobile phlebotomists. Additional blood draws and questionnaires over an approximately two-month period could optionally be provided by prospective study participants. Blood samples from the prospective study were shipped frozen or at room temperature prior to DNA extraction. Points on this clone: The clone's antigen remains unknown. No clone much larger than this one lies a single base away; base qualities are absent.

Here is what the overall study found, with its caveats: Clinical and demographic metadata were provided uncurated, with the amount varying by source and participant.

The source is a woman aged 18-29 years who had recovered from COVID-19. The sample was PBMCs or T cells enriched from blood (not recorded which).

The CDR3 reads as follows: CASSIGRFRTGSAEAFF. The nucleotide sequence is given as TGTGCCAGTAGTATAGGGAGATTTCGGACGGGAAGCGCTGAAGCTTTCTTT. The rearranged segments are TRBV19 and TRBJ1-1, with the D gene call left open. The germline V gene (reference sequence) provides CDR1 LNHDA and CDR2 SQIVND. Measured from the cysteine to the phenylalanine, the CDR3 is 17 residues long. Kept here is only the CDR3 DNA, which spans 51 bases and is read in frame from base 1. The V end loses 1 base and the J end loses 6 bases, and a stretch of 21 bases separates them.